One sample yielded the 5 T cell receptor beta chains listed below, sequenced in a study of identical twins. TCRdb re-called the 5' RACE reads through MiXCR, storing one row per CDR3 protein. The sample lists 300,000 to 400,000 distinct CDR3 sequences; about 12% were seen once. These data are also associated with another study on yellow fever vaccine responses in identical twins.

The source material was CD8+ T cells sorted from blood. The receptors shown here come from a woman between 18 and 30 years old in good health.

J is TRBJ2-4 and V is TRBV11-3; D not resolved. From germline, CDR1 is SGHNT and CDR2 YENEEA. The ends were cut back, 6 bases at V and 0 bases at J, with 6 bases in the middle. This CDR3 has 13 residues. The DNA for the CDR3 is TGTGCCAGCAGTCGGGTAGCCAAAAACATTCAGTACTTC. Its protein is CASSRVAKNIQYF.

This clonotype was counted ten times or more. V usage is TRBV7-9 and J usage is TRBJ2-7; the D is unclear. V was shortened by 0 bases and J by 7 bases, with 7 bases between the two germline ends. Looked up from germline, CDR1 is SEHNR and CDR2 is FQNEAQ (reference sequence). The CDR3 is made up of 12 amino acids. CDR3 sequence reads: CASSLADEEQYF. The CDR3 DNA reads TGTGCCAGCAGCTTAGCGGATGAGGAGCAGTACTTC.

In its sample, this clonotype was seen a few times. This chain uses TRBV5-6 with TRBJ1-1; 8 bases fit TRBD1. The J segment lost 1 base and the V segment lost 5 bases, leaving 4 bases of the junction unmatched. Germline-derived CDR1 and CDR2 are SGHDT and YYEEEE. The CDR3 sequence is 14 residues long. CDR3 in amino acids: CASRPGGWNTEAFF. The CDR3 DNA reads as TGTGCCAGCAGACCAGGGGGCTGGAACACTGAAGCTTTCTTT. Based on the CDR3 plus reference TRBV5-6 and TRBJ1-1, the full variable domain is DAGVTQSPTHLIKTRGQQVTLRCSPKSGHDTVSWYQQALGQGPQFIFQYYEEEERQRGNFPDRFSGHQFPNYSSELNVNALLLGDSALYLCASRPGGWNTEAFFGQGTRLTVV.

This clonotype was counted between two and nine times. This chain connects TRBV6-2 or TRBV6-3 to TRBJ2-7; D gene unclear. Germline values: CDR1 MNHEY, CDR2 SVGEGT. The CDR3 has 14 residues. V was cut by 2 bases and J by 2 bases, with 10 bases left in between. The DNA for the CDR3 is TGTGCCAGCAGTTACCCTCAAATACCCTACGAGCAGTACTTC. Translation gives CASSYPQIPYEQYF.

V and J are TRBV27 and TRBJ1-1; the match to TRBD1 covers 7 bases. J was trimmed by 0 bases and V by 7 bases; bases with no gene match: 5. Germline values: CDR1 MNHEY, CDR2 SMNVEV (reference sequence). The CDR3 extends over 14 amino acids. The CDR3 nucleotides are TGTGCCAGCAAAGGGGGCGGCTTGAACACTGAAGCTTTCTTT. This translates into CASKGGGLNTEAFF.